These 32 T cell receptor beta chains were all obtained from the same sample, sequenced in a study of CD8 T cells in Susac syndrome. About 0.45 to 1 ug RNA was reverse transcribed with random hexamers. TCRdb reprocessed the immunoSEQ multiplex PCR reads via MiXCR and lists one record per CDR3 protein. The sample shows 230,000 or so distinct CDR3 sequences, 95% of them seen only once. Sequencing was performed on CD4+ T cells from PBMCs. All receptors come from a human donor with multiple sclerosis.

This clonotype was recorded only once. The V call is TRBV5-1, the J call TRBJ2-5, with 7 bases that match TRBD2. This CDR3 is built from 13 residues. CDR1 and CDR2 (germline): SGHRS, YFSETQ. The J segment lost 5 bases and the V segment lost 4 bases, leaving 5 bases of the junction unmatched. The CDR3 nucleotides are TGCGCCAGCAGCGCGACTAGCCGGGAGACCCAGTACTTC. Translation gives CASSATSRETQYF.

This chain joins TRBV27 and TRBJ1-1; D unclear. The CDR3 spans 15 residues. The V and J ends lost 6 bases and 3 bases respectively, with 17 bases between them. CDR1 MNHEY and CDR2 SMNVEV come from the germline V gene (reference sequence). Here the CDR3 DNA reads TGTGCCAGCAGCCCCTCTGCCCAGTGGGACACTGAAGCTTTCTTT. Protein: CASSPSAQWDTEAFF.

This chain joins TRBV5-4 and TRBJ2-1, with a possible D match to TRBD2 (5 bases). V dropped 2 bases and J dropped 0 bases, with 15 bases sitting between them. The CDR3 contains 17 residues. Germline CDR1 is SGHNT and CDR2 is YYREEE (reference sequence). The CDR3 sequence is CASSLITLAGSYNEQFF. In DNA, the CDR3 is TGTGCCAGCAGCTTAATAACCCTAGCAGGCTCCTACAATGAGCAGTTCTTC.

CDR3 DNA sequence: TGTGCCAGCTCACCTACACAAGTTAGCAATCAGCCCCAGCATTTT. Protein product: CASSPTQVSNQPQHF. The chain couples TRBV18 to TRBJ1-5, with D unclear. This CDR3 spans 15 amino acids. The germline V gene has CDR1 KGHSH and CDR2 LQKENI. The V and J ends lost 3 bases and 0 bases respectively, with 9 bases between them. The full variable domain, in which reference TRBV18 and TRBJ1-5 provide the parts outside the CDR3, is NAGVMQNPRHLVRRRGQEARLRCSPMKGHSHVYWYRQLPEEGLKFMVYLQKENIIDESGMPKERFSAEFPKEGPSILRIQQVVRGDSAAYFCASSPTQVSNQPQHFGDGTRLSIL.

The chain joins TRBV20-1 to TRBJ1-2; a possible D gene is TRBD1 (5 bases). The CDR3 is 13 amino acids. Per germline, CDR1 DFQATT and CDR2 SNEGSKA (reference sequence). The V and J ends lost 6 bases and 3 bases respectively, with 14 bases between them. CDR3 in amino acids: CSAHFGGDYGYTF. The CDR3 DNA reads as TGCAGTGCCCACTTCGGGGGAGACTATGGCTACACCTTC.

V gene TRBV30 combines with J gene TRBJ2-1; 8 bases align to TRBD2. Germline loops: CDR1 GTSNPN, CDR2 SVGIG (reference sequence). CDR3 length: 13 residues. V dropped 0 bases and J dropped 6; count of bases not matched to a gene: 1. The CDR3 loop reads CAWSVGTSNEQFF. CDR3 DNA: TGTGCCTGGAGTGTAGGGACTAGCAATGAGCAGTTCTTC.

The chain employs TRBV4-1 and TRBJ2-1; 9 nucleotides align to TRBD1. CDR3 length: 19 amino acids. Trimming removed 4 bases from V and 3 bases from J; junction bases left unmatched: 16. Germline CDR1 is MGHRA and CDR2 is YSYEKL. The CDR3 region is CASSPASWGTGRHYNEQFF. The CDR3, as DNA: TGCGCCAGCAGCCCCGCTTCATGGGGGACAGGGCGCCACTACAATGAGCAGTTCTTC.

The rearrangement uses TRBV6-5 and TRBJ2-3; D call uncertain. The ends were cut back, 4 bases at V and 1 base at J, with 12 bases in the middle. The CDR3 extends over 15 amino acids. CDR1 is MNHEY, CDR2 SVGAGI, per germline. The CDR3 is CASSFLLDGTDTQYF. The CDR3, as DNA: TGTGCCAGCAGTTTCCTTTTGGACGGCACAGATACGCAGTATTTT.

The V gene is TRBV6-6, the J gene TRBJ2-6; D unresolved. V lost 6 bases to trimming and J lost 4 bases, with 16 bases between them. This CDR3 is built from 16 residues. Germline V gene sequence: CDR1 MNHNY, CDR2 SVGAGI (reference sequence). This CDR3 is CASSLPGQVGANVLTF. In nucleotides, the CDR3 is TGTGCCAGCAGCTTACCGGGCCAAGTCGGGGCCAACGTCCTGACTTTC.

A single count supports this clonotype. This chain uses TRBV20-1 with TRBJ1-6; weak D call: TRBD1 (5 bases). Trimming took 3 bases from V and 7 from J, leaving 16 bases between them. Looked up from germline, CDR1 is DFQATT and CDR2 is SNEGSKA (reference sequence). This CDR3 contains 15 residues. This CDR3 is CSASQAEGRNSPLHF. In nucleotides, the CDR3 is TGCAGTGCTAGTCAGGCCGAGGGGCGAAATTCACCCCTCCACTTT.

The chain uses TRBV20-1 and TRBJ2-7; 7 bases align to TRBD1. J lost 2 bases, V lost 6 bases, and 7 bases had no gene match. This CDR3 contains 13 residues. CDR1 and CDR2 (germline): DFQATT, SNEGSKA (reference sequence). CDR3 residues: CSAGQGVTYEQYF. CDR3 sequence (DNA): TGCAGTGCCGGCCAGGGGGTAACCTACGAGCAGTACTTC.

This clonotype was detected only once. The V and J genes are TRBV5-1 and TRBJ2-7, with D perhaps being TRBD1 or TRBD2 (5 bases each). Between the trimmed V and J ends, which lost 2 bases and 7 bases, there was a span of 19 bases. CDR1 SGHRS and CDR2 YFSETQ come from the germline V gene. This CDR3 is 15 amino acids long. For the CDR3, the DNA is TGCGCCAGCAGCTTCACCCGGGACCGAACAAATGAGCAGTACTTC. This gives the protein CASSFTRDRTNEQYF.

This clonotype has a single count. The CDR3 is CASSWGENTEAFF. In DNA form, the CDR3 reads TGCGCCAGCAGCTGGGGAGAAAACACTGAAGCTTTCTTT. V usage is TRBV5-1 and J usage is TRBJ1-1, with D unclear. The CDR3 runs 13 residues. Per the germline V gene, CDR1 is SGHRS and CDR2 is YFSETQ. The V gene lost 3 bases and the J gene lost 2 bases, with 8 bases spanning the gap.

The chain recombines TRBV6-6 with TRBJ2-7; D is ambiguous. Germline assignment: CDR1 MNHNY and CDR2 SVGAGI (reference sequence). The V end lost 6 bases, the J end lost 3 bases, and 6 bases lay between the germline ends. The CDR3 is 11 amino acids. The CDR3 DNA follows: TGTGCCAGCAGGGAAAACTACGAGCAGTACTTC. The encoded protein is CASRENYEQYF.

The rearrangement uses TRBV6-5 and TRBJ2-6; D perhaps matches TRBD1 (6 bases). Germline lookup yields CDR1 MNHEY and CDR2 SVGAGI. Trimming removed 0 bases from V and 2 bases from J, with 14 bases in between. The CDR3 runs 18 residues. The CDR3 DNA sequence: TGTGCCAGCAGTTACTCTGGGACAACTACCACTGGGGCCAACGTCCTGACTTTC. As protein: CASSYSGTTTTGANVLTF.

The genes are TRBV28 and TRBJ2-7, with D perhaps assigned TRBD1 or TRBD2 (5 bases each). Germline CDR1 is MDHEN and CDR2 is SYDVKM. This CDR3 is built from 15 residues. The ends were cut back, 5 bases at V and 3 bases at J, with 17 bases in the middle. The chain's CDR3 is CASSTGAASYYEQYF. The DNA of the CDR3 is TGTGCCAGCAGTACCGGGGCCGCCTCCTACTACGAGCAGTACTTC.

The chain carries TRBV14 and TRBJ2-7, with unresolved D. The CDR3 is 12 amino acids. Looked up from germline, CDR1 is SGHDN and CDR2 is FVKESK. Trimming took off 0 bases at V and 3 bases at J, with 3 bases between the two ends. The CDR3 region is CASSQDHYEQYF. The CDR3 bases are TGTGCCAGCAGCCAAGATCACTACGAGCAGTACTTC.

The chain combines TRBV3-1 with TRBJ1-2; the D is unclear. This CDR3 comprises 15 residues. Looked up from germline, CDR1 is LGHDT and CDR2 is YNNKEL (reference sequence). V lost 0 bases, J lost 2 bases, and 10 bases lay in between. The CDR3 sequence is CASSQEGINNYGYTF. In DNA form, the CDR3 reads TGTGCCAGCAGCCAAGAAGGTATCAACAACTATGGCTACACCTTC.

The chain recombines TRBV6-5 with TRBJ1-1, with 7 bases fitting TRBD1. Germline values: CDR1 MNHEY, CDR2 SVGAGI. Trimming removed 6 bases from V and 2 bases from J; junction bases left unmatched: 9. The CDR3 is 15 residues long. CDR3: CASRTGRVSNTEAFF. The CDR3 nucleotides read TGTGCCAGCAGGACAGGGCGGGTCAGCAACACTGAAGCTTTCTTT.

V and J are TRBV18 and TRBJ1-4, with D uncertain. Between the trimmed V and J ends, which lost 0 bases and 0 bases, there was a span of 11 bases. Germline lookup yields CDR1 KGHSH and CDR2 LQKENI. The CDR3 has 17 residues. As DNA, the CDR3 is TGTGCCAGCTCACCACCGGGCGCGGTAGCAACTAATGAAAAACTGTTTTTT. Translating it yields CASSPPGAVATNEKLFF.

The CDR3 protein is CASSRQLSYEQYF. The DNA for the CDR3 is TGTGCCAGCAGCCGACAGCTTTCCTACGAGCAGTACTTC. The rearrangement joins TRBV3-1 to TRBJ2-7; possible D gene TRBD1, 5 bases. This CDR3 has 13 residues. Trimming took 4 bases from V and 1 from J, leaving 8 bases between them. Germline CDR1 and CDR2: LGHDT and YNNKEL (reference sequence).

V and J are TRBV2 and TRBJ2-3, with D hard to call. The CDR3 runs to 15 residues. From germline, CDR1 is SNHLY and CDR2 FYNNEI. Trimming cost V 11 bases and J 2 bases, with 20 bases left between them. CDR3 sequence reads: CASRRAETPTDTQYF. The CDR3 DNA reads TGTGCCTCCCGACGGGCAGAAACCCCCACAGATACGCAGTATTTT.

The V call is TRBV20-1, the J call TRBJ2-7; 8 bases are a match to TRBD2. The V and J ends lost 8 bases and 7 bases, in that order; junction bases with no gene match: 10. CDR3 length: 12 residues. Germline-derived CDR1 and CDR2 are DFQATT and SNEGSKA (reference sequence). For the CDR3, the DNA is TGCAGTACCCGGGGGGGGTCGGGAGAGCAGTACTTC. As protein: CSTRGGSGEQYF.

The genes are TRBV5-1 and TRBJ1-1; TRBD1 is a possible D gene (6 bases). The CDR3 length is 14 residues. The germline V gene encodes CDR1 SGHRS and CDR2 YFSETQ. Trimming shortened V by 4 bases and J by 1 base, and 11 bases separated the two germline ends. The CDR3 region is CASSQGQRNTEAFF. CDR3 in DNA: TGCGCCAGCAGCCAAGGACAGCGGAACACTGAAGCTTTCTTT.

J is TRBJ2-5 and V is TRBV15; 8 bases line up with TRBD2. This CDR3 region has 13 residues. The germline V gene has CDR1 LNHNV and CDR2 YYDKDF (reference sequence). V gave up 5 bases and J gave up 5 bases; unmatched junction bases: 4. In nucleotides, the CDR3 is TGTGCCACCAGCCGGACTAGCATGGAGACCCAGTACTTC. Translating it yields CATSRTSMETQYF.

The V call is TRBV11-2, the J call TRBJ2-1; 8 bases are shared with TRBD1. The CDR3 runs to 15 residues. Germline-derived CDR1 and CDR2 are SGHAT and FQNNGV. After removal of 5 bases from V and 2 bases from J, the junction contained 5 bases not matched to a gene. CDR3 loop: CASSPQGGTYNEQFF. Here the CDR3 DNA reads TGTGCCAGCAGCCCACAGGGGGGTACCTACAATGAGCAGTTCTTC.

V and J are TRBV29-1 and TRBJ2-7, with 7 bases that match TRBD1. Trimming removed 6 bases from V and 1 base from J; junction bases left unmatched: 9. The CDR3 is made up of 14 amino acids. The germline gives CDR1 SQVTM, CDR2 ANQGSEA. This CDR3 reads CSVKTKTGSYEQYF. The CDR3 region has the DNA TGCAGCGTCAAGACCAAGACAGGGTCCTACGAGCAGTACTTC.

The rearrangement links TRBV10-2 to TRBJ1-2; D gene unclear. Trimming shortened V by 1 base and J by 8 bases, and 11 bases separated the two germline ends. CDR3 length: 13 amino acids. From germline, CDR1 is WSHSY and CDR2 SAAADI. CDR3: CASSEYGGRGYTF. Here the CDR3 DNA reads TGCGCCAGCAGTGAGTATGGAGGTCGCGGCTACACCTTC.

This chain joins TRBV12-5 and TRBJ2-7; 10 bases line up with TRBD2. The V gene end was trimmed by 6 bases and the J gene end by 3 bases; junction bases not matched to a gene: 5. The germline V gene has CDR1 LGHNT and CDR2 FRNRAP. The CDR3 loop spans 14 amino acids. The CDR3 region is CASGRGTSVYEQYF. In nucleotides, the CDR3 is TGTGCTAGTGGACGCGGGACTAGCGTCTACGAGCAGTACTTC.

V and J are TRBV20-1 and TRBJ1-3; D uncertain. This CDR3 is 13 amino acids long. The V end lost 3 bases, the J end lost 0 bases, and 6 bases lay between the germline ends. Germline lookup yields CDR1 DFQATT and CDR2 SNEGSKA (reference sequence). CDR3 DNA sequence: TGCAGTGCTAGTGGAAGCTCTGGAAACACCATATATTTT. This translates into CSASGSSGNTIYF.

This sequence joins TRBV29-1 and TRBJ2-3; TRBD1 is a possible D gene (5 bases). Deletions cut 3 bases from V and 0 bases from J, with 7 bases between. The CDR3 spans 13 residues. From germline, CDR1 is SQVTM and CDR2 ANQGSEA. The CDR3 DNA reads as TGCAGCGTTGAGACAGCTAGCACAGATACGCAGTATTTT. This translates into CSVETASTDTQYF.

The V gene is TRBV12-5, the J gene TRBJ2-7, with 11 bases aligning to TRBD2. The CDR3 loop spans 14 amino acids. The germline gives CDR1 LGHNT, CDR2 FRNRAP. V was pared by 7 bases and J by 4 bases, with 6 bases of the junction left unmatched. DNA for the CDR3: TGTGCTAGTGTCCCAGGGACTAGCGGATACGAGCAGTACTTC. Protein sequence: CASVPGTSGYEQYF.